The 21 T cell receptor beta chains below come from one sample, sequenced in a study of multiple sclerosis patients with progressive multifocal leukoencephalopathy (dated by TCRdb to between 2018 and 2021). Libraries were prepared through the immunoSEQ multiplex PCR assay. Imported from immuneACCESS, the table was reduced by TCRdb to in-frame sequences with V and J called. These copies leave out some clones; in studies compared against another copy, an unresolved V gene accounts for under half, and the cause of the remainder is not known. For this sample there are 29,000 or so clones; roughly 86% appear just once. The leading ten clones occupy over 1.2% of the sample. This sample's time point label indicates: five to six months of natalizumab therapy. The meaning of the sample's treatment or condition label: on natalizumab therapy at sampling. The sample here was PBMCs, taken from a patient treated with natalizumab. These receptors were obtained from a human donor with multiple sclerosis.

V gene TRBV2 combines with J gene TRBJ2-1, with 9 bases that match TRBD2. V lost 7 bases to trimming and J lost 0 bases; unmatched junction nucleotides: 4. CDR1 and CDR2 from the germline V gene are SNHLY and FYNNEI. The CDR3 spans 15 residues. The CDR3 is CASKSSGASYNEQFF. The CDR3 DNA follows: TGTGCCAGCAAATCTAGCGGGGCCTCCTACAATGAGCAGTTCTTC.

The CDR3 spells CASSRGVGQNTEAFF. Written as DNA, the CDR3 is TGTGCCAGCAGTAGGGGCGTGGGGCAGAACACTGAAGCTTTCTTT. The chain recombines TRBV28 with TRBJ1-1; weak D call: TRBD1 (5 bases). Germline V lookup: CDR1 MDHEN, CDR2 SYDVKM. The CDR3 has 15 amino acids. Trimming left V 5 bases short and J 1 base short, with 14 bases between.

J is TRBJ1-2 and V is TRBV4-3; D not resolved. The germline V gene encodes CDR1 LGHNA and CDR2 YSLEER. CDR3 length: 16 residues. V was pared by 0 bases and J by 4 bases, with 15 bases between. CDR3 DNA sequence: TGCGCCAGCAGCCAAGAAGTTCTGGGAGGGTCCTATGGCTACACCTTC. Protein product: CASSQEVLGGSYGYTF.

CDR3 residues: CASSQTWGPGQATNQPQHF. CDR3 in DNA: TGCGCCAGCAGCCAGACATGGGGCCCGGGACAGGCCACCAATCAGCCCCAGCATTTT. V usage is TRBV4-3 and J usage is TRBJ1-5; the match to TRBD1 covers 8 bases. The CDR3 consists of 19 residues. Per the germline V gene, CDR1 is LGHNA and CDR2 is YSLEER. V gave up 3 bases and J gave up 3 bases; unmatched junction bases: 16.

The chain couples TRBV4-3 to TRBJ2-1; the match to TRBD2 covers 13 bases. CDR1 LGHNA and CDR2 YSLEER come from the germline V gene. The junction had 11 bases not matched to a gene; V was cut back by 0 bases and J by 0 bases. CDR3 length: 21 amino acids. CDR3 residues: CASSQDPLLAGGPLSYNEQFF. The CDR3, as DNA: TGCGCCAGCAGCCAAGATCCACTACTAGCGGGAGGGCCCCTCTCCTACAATGAGCAGTTCTTC.

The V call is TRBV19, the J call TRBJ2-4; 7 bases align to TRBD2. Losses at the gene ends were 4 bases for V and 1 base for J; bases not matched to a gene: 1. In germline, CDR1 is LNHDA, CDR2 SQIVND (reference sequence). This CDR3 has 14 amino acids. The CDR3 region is CASSKAGAKNIQYF. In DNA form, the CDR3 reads TGTGCCAGTAGTAAAGCGGGGGCCAAAAACATTCAGTACTTC. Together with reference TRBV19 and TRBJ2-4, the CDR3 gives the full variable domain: DGGITQSPKYLFRKEGQNVTLSCEQNLNHDAMYWYRQDPGQGLRLIYYSQIVNDFQKGDIAEGYSVSREKKESFPLTVTSAQKNPTAFYLCASSKAGAKNIQYFGAGTRLSVL.

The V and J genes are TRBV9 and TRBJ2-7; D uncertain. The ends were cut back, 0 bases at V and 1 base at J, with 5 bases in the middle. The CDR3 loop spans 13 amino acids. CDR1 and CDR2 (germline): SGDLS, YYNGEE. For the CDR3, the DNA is TGTGCCAGCAGCGTAGAGGGTTCCTACGAGCAGTACTTC. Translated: CASSVEGSYEQYF.

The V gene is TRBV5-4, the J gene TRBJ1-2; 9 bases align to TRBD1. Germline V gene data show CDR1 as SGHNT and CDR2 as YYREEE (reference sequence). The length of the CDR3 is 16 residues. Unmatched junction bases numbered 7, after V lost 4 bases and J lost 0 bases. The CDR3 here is CASSPNRDRANYGYTF. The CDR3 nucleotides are TGTGCCAGCAGCCCCAATCGGGACAGGGCTAACTATGGCTACACCTTC.

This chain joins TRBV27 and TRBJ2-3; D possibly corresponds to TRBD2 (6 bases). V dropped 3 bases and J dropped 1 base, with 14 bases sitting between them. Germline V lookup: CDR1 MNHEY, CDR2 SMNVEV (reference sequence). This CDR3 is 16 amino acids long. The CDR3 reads CASSLWPGAGTDTQYF. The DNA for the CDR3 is TGTGCCAGCAGTTTGTGGCCGGGAGCTGGCACAGATACGCAGTATTTT.

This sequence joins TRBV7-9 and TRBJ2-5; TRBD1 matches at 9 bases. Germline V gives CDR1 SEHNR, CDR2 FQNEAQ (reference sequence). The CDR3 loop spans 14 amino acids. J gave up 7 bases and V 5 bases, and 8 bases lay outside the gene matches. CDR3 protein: CASSPRTGEGTQYF. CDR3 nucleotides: TGTGCCAGCAGCCCCCGGACAGGGGAGGGGACCCAGTACTTC.

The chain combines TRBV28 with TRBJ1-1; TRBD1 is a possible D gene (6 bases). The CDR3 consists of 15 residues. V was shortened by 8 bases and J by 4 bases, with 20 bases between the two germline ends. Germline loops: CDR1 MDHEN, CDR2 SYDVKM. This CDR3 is CASPPLQGRGTEAFF. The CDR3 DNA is TGTGCCAGCCCCCCCTTACAGGGAAGGGGCACTGAAGCTTTCTTT.

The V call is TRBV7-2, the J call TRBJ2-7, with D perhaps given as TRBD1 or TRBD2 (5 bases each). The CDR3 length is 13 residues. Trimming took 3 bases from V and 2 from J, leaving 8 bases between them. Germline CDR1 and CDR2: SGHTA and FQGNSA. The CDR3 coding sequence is TGTGCCAGCAGCTTCCGGGACCCCTACGAGCAGTACTTC. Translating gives CASSFRDPYEQYF. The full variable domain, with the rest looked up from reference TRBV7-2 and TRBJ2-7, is GAGVSQSPSNKVTEKGKDVELRCDPISGHTALYWYRQSLGQGLEFLIYFQGNSAPDKSGLPSDRFSAERTGGSVSTLTIQRTQQEDSAVYLCASSFRDPYEQYFGPGTRLTVT.

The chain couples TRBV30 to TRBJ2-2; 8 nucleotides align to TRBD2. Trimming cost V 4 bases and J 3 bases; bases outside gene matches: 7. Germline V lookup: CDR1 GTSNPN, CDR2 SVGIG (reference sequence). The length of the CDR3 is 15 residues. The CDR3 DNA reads TGTGCCTGGAATTTTAGCGGGACCGACACCGGGGAGCTGTTTTTT. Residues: CAWNFSGTDTGELFF.

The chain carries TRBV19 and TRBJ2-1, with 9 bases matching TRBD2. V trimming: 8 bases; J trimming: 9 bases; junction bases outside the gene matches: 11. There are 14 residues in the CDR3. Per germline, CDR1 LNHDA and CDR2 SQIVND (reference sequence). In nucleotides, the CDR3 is TGTGCCAGTGCGGGGAGCGGGAGGCTTAGTGAGCAGTTCTTC. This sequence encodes CASAGSGRLSEQFF.

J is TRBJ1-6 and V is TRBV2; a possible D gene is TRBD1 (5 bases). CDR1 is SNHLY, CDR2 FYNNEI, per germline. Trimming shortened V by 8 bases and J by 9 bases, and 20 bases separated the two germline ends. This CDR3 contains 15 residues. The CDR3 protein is CASSSIQGIRSPLHF. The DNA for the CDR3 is TGTGCCAGCTCTTCCATCCAGGGTATACGTTCACCCCTCCACTTT.

The CDR3 spells CASSQDWGAGPADTQYF. CDR3 coding DNA: TGCGCCAGCAGCCAAGATTGGGGAGCAGGGCCTGCAGATACGCAGTATTTT. The chain joins TRBV4-3 to TRBJ2-3; either TRBD1 or TRBD2 may supply D (5 bases each). Per the germline V gene, CDR1 is LGHNA and CDR2 is YSLEER. There are 17 residues in the CDR3. V was trimmed by 0 bases and J by 4 bases, leaving 17 bases between them.

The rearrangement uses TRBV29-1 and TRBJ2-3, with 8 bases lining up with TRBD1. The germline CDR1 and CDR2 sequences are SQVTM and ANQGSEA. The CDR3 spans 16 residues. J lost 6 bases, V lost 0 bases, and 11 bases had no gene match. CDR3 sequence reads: CSVEDRGRGLTDTQYF. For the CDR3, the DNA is TGCAGCGTTGAAGATCGCGGCAGGGGGCTTACGGATACGCAGTATTTT.

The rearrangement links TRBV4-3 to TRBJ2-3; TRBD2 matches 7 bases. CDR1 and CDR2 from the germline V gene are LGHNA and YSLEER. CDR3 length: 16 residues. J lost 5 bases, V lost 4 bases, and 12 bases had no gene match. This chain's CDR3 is CASSPTSTGEGDTQYF. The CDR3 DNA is TGCGCCAGCAGCCCAACCAGTACGGGGGAGGGAGATACGCAGTATTTT.

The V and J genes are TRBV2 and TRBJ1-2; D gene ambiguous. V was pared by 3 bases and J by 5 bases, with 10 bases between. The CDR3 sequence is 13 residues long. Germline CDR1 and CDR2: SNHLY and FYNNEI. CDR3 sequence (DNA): TGTGCCAGCAGTGATACACCGAGTTATGGCTACACCTTC. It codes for CASSDTPSYGYTF.

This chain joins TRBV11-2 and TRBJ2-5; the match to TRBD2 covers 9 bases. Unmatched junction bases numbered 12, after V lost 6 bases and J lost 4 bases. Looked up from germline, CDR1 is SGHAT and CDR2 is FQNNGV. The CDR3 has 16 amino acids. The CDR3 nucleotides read TGTGCCAGCAGGGGCCTCGGCGGGAGGGCAGGAGAGACCCAGTACTTC. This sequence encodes CASRGLGGRAGETQYF. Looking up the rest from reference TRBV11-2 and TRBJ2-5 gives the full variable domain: EAGVAQSPRYKIIEKRQSVAFWCNPISGHATLYWYQQILGQGPKLLIQFQNNGVVDDSQLPKDRFSAERLKGVDSTLKIQPAKLEDSAVYLCASRGLGGRAGETQYFGPGTRLLVL.

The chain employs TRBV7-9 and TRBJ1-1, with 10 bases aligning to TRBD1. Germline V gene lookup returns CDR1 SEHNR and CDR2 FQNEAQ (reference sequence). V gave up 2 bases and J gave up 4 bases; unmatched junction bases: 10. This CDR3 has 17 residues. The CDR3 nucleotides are TGTGCCAGCAGCTTATTTGGTGCGGGACAGGGGAGCACTGAAGCTTTCTTT. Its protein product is CASSLFGAGQGSTEAFF.